The 26 T cell receptor beta chains given below trace back to one sample, sequenced in a study of response to subunit inactivated influenza vaccine. TCRdb recomputed calls from the RT-PCR reads with MiXCR, one row per CDR3 protein. The sample has around 850,000 distinct CDR3 sequences; under 20% are singletons. Sequenced here: PBMCs from blood, sampled more than 4 days after vaccination. Receptor source: a man between 50 and 59 years old who received an inactivated influenza vaccine.

A few counts support this clonotype. This sequence joins TRBV7-2 and TRBJ2-2; no clear D gene. Trimming removed 5 bases at V and 6 bases at J, with 10 bases between. Germline V CDR1 and CDR2: SGHTA, FQGNSA. This CDR3 is built from 13 residues. DNA for the CDR3: TGTGCCAGCAGCACCCCCTGGTCCGGGGAGCTGTTTTTT. The encoded protein is CASSTPWSGELFF.

In this sample, this clonotype turned up a few times. The chain couples TRBV29-1 to TRBJ1-1; TRBD1 matches at 8 bases. Germline V gene data show CDR1 as SQVTM and CDR2 as ANQGSEA. CDR3 length equals 14 residues. Trimming cost V 1 base and J 9 bases; bases outside gene matches: 10. In DNA, the CDR3 is TGCAGCGTTGAAGGCGGACAGGGCGGGTCTCAAGCTTTCTTT. It specifies CSVEGGQGGSQAFF.

This clonotype was counted only a few times. The chain carries TRBV6-1 and TRBJ2-3; TRBD1 aligns across 7 bases. This CDR3 region has 14 residues. V gave up 6 bases and J gave up 4 bases; unmatched junction bases: 7. Germline CDR1 and CDR2: MNHNS and SASEGT. The CDR3 region is CASRVDRDADTQYF. The CDR3 nucleotides read TGTGCCAGCAGAGTAGACAGGGACGCAGATACGCAGTATTTT.

The chain links TRBV28 to TRBJ2-7, with 10 bases fitting TRBD1. There are 13 residues in the CDR3. Trimming at V came to 8 bases and at J to 3 bases, leaving 4 bases not matched to a gene. Looked up from germline, CDR1 is MDHEN and CDR2 is SYDVKM. The DNA for the CDR3 is TGTGCCAGCGGCCGGACAGGGGGCTACGAGCAGTACTTC. This gives the protein CASGRTGGYEQYF.

The CDR3 region has the DNA TGTGCCACCGGACAGGTTTTCGGCACTGAAGCTTTCTTT. This sequence encodes CATGQVFGTEAFF. The chain combines TRBV10-3 with TRBJ1-1; 7 nucleotides match TRBD1. Germline CDR1 and CDR2: ENHRY and SYGVKD. V lost 10 bases, J lost 4 bases, and 9 bases stayed unmatched. This CDR3 is 13 amino acids long.

The rearrangement links TRBV7-2 to TRBJ1-1, with D possibly matching TRBD1 (6 bases). The CDR3 extends over 15 amino acids. CDR1 is SGHTA and CDR2 is FQGNSA in the germline V gene. The V end lost 4 bases, the J end lost 1 base, and 13 bases lay between the germline ends. This chain's CDR3 is CASSSPQQGNTEAFF. The CDR3 DNA reads TGTGCCAGCAGCTCCCCGCAACAGGGGAACACTGAAGCTTTCTTT.

This clonotype was seen ten or more times. The V gene is TRBV10-3, the J gene TRBJ1-2; perhaps TRBD1 as D (5 bases). The CDR3 loop spans 16 amino acids. The germline V gene has CDR1 ENHRY and CDR2 SYGVKD. Trimming pared 0 bases from V and 4 bases from J, leaving 15 bases between. The CDR3 reads CAISESSDRVGYGYTF. CDR3 coding DNA: TGTGCCATCAGTGAGTCGAGCGACAGAGTAGGCTATGGCTACACCTTC.

The chain couples TRBV5-1 to TRBJ2-3; 9 bases are a match to TRBD2. Trimming removed 0 bases from V and 6 bases from J; junction bases left unmatched: 11. This CDR3 spans 17 amino acids. CDR1 and CDR2 from the germline V gene are SGHRS and YFSETQ. CDR3 DNA sequence: TGCGCCAGCAGCTTGGGGGCCCAGCGGGGGGCTCTGGATACGCAGTATTTT. Translating it yields CASSLGAQRGALDTQYF.

The table lists this clonotype with a few counts. This sequence joins TRBV9 and TRBJ2-2, with D hard to call. CDR1 is SGDLS, CDR2 YYNGEE, per germline. There are 13 residues in the CDR3. Trimming took off 0 bases at V and 4 bases at J, with 4 bases between the two ends. This CDR3 is CASSVVFTGELFF. As DNA, the CDR3 is TGTGCCAGCAGCGTAGTTTTCACCGGGGAGCTGTTTTTT.

This clonotype was picked up a small number of times. The rearrangement links TRBV20-1 to TRBJ2-6, with D possibly being TRBD2 (5 bases). CDR1 and CDR2 from the germline V gene are DFQATT and SNEGSKA (reference sequence). The CDR3 covers 15 residues. Trimming stripped 5 bases from V and 1 base from J, with 12 bases between. CDR3 in amino acids: CSALRGGSGANVLTF. The CDR3 DNA is TGCAGTGCTCTCCGGGGTGGGTCTGGGGCCAACGTCCTGACTTTC.

The V gene is TRBV6-1, the J gene TRBJ2-3, with no clear D. The CDR3 runs 13 residues. With 10 bases removed from V and 3 bases from J, the gap between germline ends came to 14 bases. Germline CDR1 is MNHNS and CDR2 is SASEGT. DNA of the CDR3: TGTGCCACCACGAGCCTCGGGACAGATACGCAGTATTTT. This codes for CATTSLGTDTQYF.

The chain links TRBV5-1 to TRBJ2-7, with D maybe TRBD1 (6 bases). The CDR3 loop spans 16 amino acids. The V end was cut by 4 bases, the J end by 5 bases, with 22 bases between. Looked up from germline, CDR1 is SGHRS and CDR2 is YFSETQ. CDR3 nucleotide sequence: TGCGCCAGCAGCCCAAAAACAGGGCTCCCGGGGAACGAGCAGTACTTC. Translating gives CASSPKTGLPGNEQYF.

This clonotype was seen ten or more times. The V gene is TRBV12-3 or TRBV12-4, the J gene TRBJ2-7, with unresolved D. V was trimmed by 3 bases and J by 2 bases, leaving 8 bases between them. The CDR3 contains 13 residues. The CDR3 DNA follows: TGTGCCAGCAGTTTTGACACTACCTACGAGCAGTACTTC. Its protein is CASSFDTTYEQYF.

This clonotype was seen many times. V and J are TRBV5-1 and TRBJ1-1; possible D gene TRBD1, 6 bases. The CDR3 has 13 amino acids. CDR1 and CDR2 (germline): SGHRS, YFSETQ. Trimming pared 3 bases from V and 5 bases from J, leaving 11 bases between. Here the CDR3 reads CASSWGPETEAFF. The CDR3 DNA reads as TGCGCCAGCAGCTGGGGGCCGGAGACTGAAGCTTTCTTT. The complete variable domain, with remaining parts taken from reference TRBV5-1 and TRBJ1-1, reads KAGVTQTPRYLIKTRGQQVTLSCSPISGHRSVSWYQQTPGQGLQFLFEYFSETQRNKGNFPGRFSGRQFSNSRSEMNVSTLELGDSALYLCASSWGPETEAFFGQGTRLTVV.

This clonotype was seen more than once but under ten times. V gene TRBV5-4 combines with J gene TRBJ2-3, with 11 bases fitting TRBD2. This CDR3 region has 18 residues. The V gene's germline CDR1 is SGHNT and CDR2 YYREEE (reference sequence). The V and J ends lost 2 bases and 0 bases, in that order; junction bases with no gene match: 8. Here the CDR3 reads CASSFTSGGPSSTDTQYF. The CDR3 region has the DNA TGTGCCAGCAGCTTTACTAGCGGGGGACCATCTAGCACAGATACGCAGTATTTT.

In the case of this clonotype: A junction boundary mismatches the germline segment, possibly from a read error. DNA for the CDR3: TGTGCCAGCACTTTATTTCCGAGCACAGATACGCAGTATTTT. It is translated as CASTLFPSTDTQYF. The chain uses TRBV28 and TRBJ2-3; D is undetermined. Per the germline V gene, CDR1 is MDHEN and CDR2 is SYDVKM. The CDR3 has 14 amino acids.

The rearrangement joins TRBV28 to TRBJ2-3; 8 bases align to TRBD2. The CDR3 contains 13 residues. Germline CDR1 and CDR2: MDHEN and SYDVKM. V shed 7 bases and J 5 bases; nucleotides not matched to a gene: 5. CDR3 amino acids: CASNGGAVDTQYF. CDR3 nucleotide sequence: TGTGCCAGCAACGGGGGGGCCGTAGATACGCAGTATTTT. Full variable domain (rest looked up from reference TRBV28 and TRBJ2-3): DVKVTQSSRYLVKRTGEKVFLECVQDMDHENMFWYRQDPGLGLRLIYFSYDVKMKEKGDIPEGYSVSREKKERFSLILESASTNQTSMYLCASNGGAVDTQYFGPGTRLTVL.

This clonotype was picked up a small number of times. The chain employs TRBV10-3 and TRBJ2-3; 12 bases line up with TRBD2. This CDR3 has 19 residues. With V trimmed by 3 bases and J by 0 bases, 10 bases remained unmatched. Per the germline V gene, CDR1 is ENHRY and CDR2 is SYGVKD. CDR3 sequence reads: CAISETALAGGPSTDTQYF. The DNA for the CDR3 is TGTGCCATCAGTGAAACGGCACTAGCGGGAGGACCTAGCACAGATACGCAGTATTTT.

The V and J genes are TRBV6-6 and TRBJ1-1; D unclear. The CDR3 spans 13 residues. Trimming stripped 0 bases from V and 6 bases from J, with 8 bases between. In germline, CDR1 is MNHNY, CDR2 SVGAGI (reference sequence). The CDR3 region is CASSYSARSEAFF. The DNA of the CDR3 is TGTGCCAGCAGTTACTCGGCAAGGTCTGAAGCTTTCTTT.

The chain links TRBV7-2 to TRBJ2-7, with TRBD1 as a possible D gene (6 bases). The germline V gene encodes CDR1 SGHTA and CDR2 FQGNSA. This CDR3 spans 14 amino acids. V lost 4 bases to trimming and J lost 5 bases, with 15 bases between them. The CDR3 DNA reads TGTGCCAGCAGCTCACAGGACAGCGGAGACGAGCAGTACTTC. This codes for CASSSQDSGDEQYF.

This clonotype was seen a few times. This chain joins TRBV10-3 and TRBJ2-3; D may correspond to TRBD1 or TRBD2 (5 bases each). CDR1 ENHRY and CDR2 SYGVKD come from the germline V gene. The ends were cut back, 3 bases at V and 8 bases at J, with 18 bases in the middle. CDR3 length: 15 residues. The CDR3 loop is CAISDQLGTTITQYF. The CDR3 region has the DNA TGTGCCATCAGTGATCAACTAGGGACCACCATTACGCAGTATTTT.

The chain combines TRBV7-9 with TRBJ2-7; tentative D call: TRBD2 (5 bases). Germline-derived CDR1 and CDR2 are SEHNR and FQNEAQ (reference sequence). The CDR3 is 15 amino acids. Trimming stripped 5 bases from V and 2 bases from J, with 16 bases between. CDR3 in amino acids: CASSIEEQRTYEQYF. CDR3 in DNA: TGTGCCAGCAGCATTGAGGAACAGCGGACCTACGAGCAGTACTTC.

The rearrangement uses TRBV13 and TRBJ2-1; D unresolved. The CDR3 is 13 amino acids. V was clipped by 6 bases and J by 5 bases, with 11 bases between them. Germline V CDR1 and CDR2: PRHDT, FYEKMQ (reference sequence). CDR3 residues: CASRFRAHNEQFF. The CDR3 nucleotides are TGTGCCAGCAGGTTCCGGGCCCACAATGAGCAGTTCTTC.

The V call is TRBV20-1, the J call TRBJ2-5; D is possibly TRBD2 (5 bases). The germline V gene has CDR1 DFQATT and CDR2 SNEGSKA (reference sequence). This CDR3 is 14 amino acids long. V shed 5 bases and J shed 5 bases, with 18 bases lying between them. In DNA, the CDR3 is TGCAGTGCTTCCTCCCGGCGGGCTCGGGAGACCCAGTACTTC. This gives the protein CSASSRRARETQYF.

V is TRBV11-1 and J is TRBJ2-1; no firm D call. Trimming removed 8 bases at V and 2 bases at J, with 28 bases between. The length of the CDR3 is 19 residues. In germline, CDR1 is SGHAT, CDR2 FQDESV (reference sequence). The CDR3 coding sequence is TGTGCCAGCGGCCCCGAAAGATTTGGCTCCCCATTAACCTACAATGAGCAGTTCTTC. This encodes CASGPERFGSPLTYNEQFF.

The chain employs TRBV20-1 and TRBJ2-3, with D perhaps assigned TRBD1 or TRBD2 (5 bases each). The CDR3 runs 14 residues. CDR1 is DFQATT and CDR2 is SNEGSKA in the germline V gene (reference sequence). V was cut by 1 base and J by 5 bases, with 13 bases left in between. CDR3 nucleotides: TGCAGTGCTAGAGTTAGGGGAGTGCGAGATACGCAGTATTTT. This gives the protein CSARVRGVRDTQYF.